This TCR beta chain was sequenced for a study of T cell repertoires in cytomegalovirus infection. At the level of the study: Matching HLA type and CMV infection were both indicated by public TCR beta signatures.

CDR1 and CDR2 (germline): MGHRA, YSYEKL. The CDR3 has 19 residues. Deletions cut 0 bases from V and 4 bases from J, with 19 bases between. Each CDR3 protein is one row after TCRdb ran MiXCR on the reads. Of some 500,000 distinct CDR3 sequences in the sample, around 35% were seen once. Study-wide points: Identification of carriers of CMV plus the relevant HLA was performed using cumulative public TCR beta family frequency. There were HLA-C-restricted CMV-specific TCR beta clonotypes dominating the ex vivo response.

Worth noting for this clonotype: The antigen is undetermined.

The chain combines TRBV4-1 with TRBJ2-6; possible D gene TRBD2, 5 bases. This sequence was found in a human donor in good health (CMV status not recorded). Some clones in this sample may be carry-over from other donors' samples. The sequencing used cultured PBMCs, collected from culture after CMV antigen stimulation. The DNA of the CDR3 is TGCGCCAGCAGCCAAGATGGATCGGCTAGCCGGGCCGGGGCCAACGTCCTGACTTTC. Residues: CASSQDGSASRAGANVLTF.